The present T cell receptor beta chain was sequenced within a study of vaccination effects on CD4 cells after COVID-19. Study background: After the second dose, samples were taken at median day 72.

As for this clone: Its target is unknown.

Before sequencing, viral peptide pools were used by the ViraFEST assay to expand antigen-specific CD4+ T cells. An approximately 10-day culture period preceded the isolation of CD4+ T cells. All participants had two doses of either the BNT162b2 or mRNA-1273 vaccine. Vaccine recipients lacked prior SARS-CoV-2 infection and had negative nucleocapsid antibodies. Sequenced by immunoSEQ multiplex PCR; TCRdb stores in-frame clones only, minus some. Found here are roughly 59,000 clones, under 80% of them singletons; the top ten hold 2%. The CDR3 is made up of 15 amino acids. The germline gives CDR1 SNHLY, CDR2 FYNNEI. V lost 6 bases and J lost 2; bases outside the gene matches: 6.

The source of this sequence is a human donor who received a COVID-19 vaccine. J is TRBJ1-5 and V is TRBV2; 8 bases map to TRBD1. The specimen comprised CD4+ T cells from PBMCs cultured with HCoV-OC43 spike peptides, sampled after COVID-19 vaccination. Subset meaning: HCoV-OC43 spike overlapping peptide pool stimulation. The CDR3 is CASSWDRHGNQPQHF. CDR3 bases: TGTGCCAGCAGCTGGGACAGGCACGGCAATCAGCCCCAGCATTTT.